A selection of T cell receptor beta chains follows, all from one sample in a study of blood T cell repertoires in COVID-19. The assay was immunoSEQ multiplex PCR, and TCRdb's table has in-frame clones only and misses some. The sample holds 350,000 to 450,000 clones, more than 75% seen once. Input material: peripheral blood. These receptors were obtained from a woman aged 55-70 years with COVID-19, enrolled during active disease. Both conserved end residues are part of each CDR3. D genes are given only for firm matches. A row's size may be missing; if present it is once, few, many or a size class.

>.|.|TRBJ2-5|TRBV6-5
CASSPSGGGGETQYF
TGTGCCAGCAGTCCCTCGGGGGGCGGAGGAGAGACCCAGTACTTC
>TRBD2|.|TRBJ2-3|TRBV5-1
CASSGSGGADTQYF
TGCGCCAGCTCCGGTAGCGGGGGGGCAGATACGCAGTATTTT
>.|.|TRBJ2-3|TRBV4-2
CASSQFIADTQYF
TGTGCCAGCAGCCAATTCATTGCAGATACGCAGTATTTT
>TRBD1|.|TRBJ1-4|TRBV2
CASLRMDRGATNEKLFF
TGTGCCAGCTTGAGGATGGACAGGGGGGCAACTAATGAAAAACTGTTTTTT
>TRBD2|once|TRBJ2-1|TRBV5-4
CASSPTSGGARLNNEQFF
TGTGCCAGCAGCCCGACTAGCGGGGGGGCCAGGTTGAACAATGAGCAGTTCTTC
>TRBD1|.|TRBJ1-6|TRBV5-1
CASSLPLDRGGNSPLHF
TGCGCCAGCAGCTTGCCTCTTGACAGGGGAGGTAATTCACCCCTCCACTTT
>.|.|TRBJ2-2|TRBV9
CASSPTLEVTGELFF
TGTGCCAGCAGCCCGACATTGGAAGTCACCGGGGAGCTGTTTTTT
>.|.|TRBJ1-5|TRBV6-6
CASSYGAYQPQHF
TGTGCCAGCAGTTACGGGGCATATCAGCCCCAGCATTTT
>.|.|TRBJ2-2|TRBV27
CASSSRASNTGELFF
TGTGCCAGCAGTAGCAGGGCATCGAACACCGGGGAGCTGTTTTTT
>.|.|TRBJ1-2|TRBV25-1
CASSRQGYGYTF
TGTGCCAGCAGTCGGCAGGGCTATGGCTACACCTTC
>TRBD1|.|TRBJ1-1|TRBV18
CASSSTGLTEAFF
TGTGCCAGCTCATCGACAGGGCTCACTGAAGCTTTCTTT
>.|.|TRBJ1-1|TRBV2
CASSSQSRPLKAFF
TGTGCCAGCAGTTCACAGAGTCGTCCACTGAAAGCTTTCTTT
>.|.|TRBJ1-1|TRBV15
CATSRESQAANTEAFF
TGTGCCACCAGCAGGGAATCACAGGCCGCGAACACTGAAGCTTTCTTT
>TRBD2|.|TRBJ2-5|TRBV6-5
CASKTGGGAETQYF
TGTGCCAGCAAAACGGGCGGGGGGGCAGAGACCCAGTACTTC
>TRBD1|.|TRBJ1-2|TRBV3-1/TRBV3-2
CASSQELGQGGVKSGYTF
TGTGCCAGCAGCCAAGAGCTGGGACAGGGCGGCGTCAAGTCTGGCTACACCTTC
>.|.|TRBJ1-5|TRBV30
CAWSIQGRSNQPQHF
TGTGCCTGGAGCATACAGGGTAGGAGCAATCAGCCCCAGCATTTT
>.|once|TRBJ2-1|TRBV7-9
CASSPVGGGDEQFF
TGTGCCAGCAGCCCGGTTGGCGGTGGAGATGAGCAGTTCTTC
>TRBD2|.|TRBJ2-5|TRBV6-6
CASSYAVAGVETQYF
TGTGCCAGCAGTTACGCGGTAGCGGGGGTAGAGACCCAGTACTTC
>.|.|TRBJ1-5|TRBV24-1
CATTEGPGQPQHF
TGTGCCACCACCGAGGGCCCCGGACAGCCCCAGCATTTT
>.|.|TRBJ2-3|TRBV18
CASSPPTPNRRADTQYF
TGTGCCAGCTCACCACCGACGCCAAACAGGAGAGCAGATACGCAGTATTTT
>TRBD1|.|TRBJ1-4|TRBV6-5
CASRGDRGIEKLFF
TGTGCCAGCAGGGGGGACAGGGGAATCGAAAAACTGTTTTTT
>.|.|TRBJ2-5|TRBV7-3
CASSLVSQETQYF
TGTGCCAGCAGCTTGGTCAGCCAAGAGACCCAGTACTTC
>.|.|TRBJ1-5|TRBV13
CASSLGKGVGNQPQHF
TGTGCCAGCAGCTTAGGAAAGGGGGTGGGCAATCAGCCCCAGCATTTT
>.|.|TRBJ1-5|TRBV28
CASRLRGHNQPQHF
TGTGCCAGCCGACTCAGGGGCCACAATCAGCCCCAGCATTTT
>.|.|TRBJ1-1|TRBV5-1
CASSLSVDRSKAFF
TGCGCCAGCAGCTTGAGTGTCGACAGGTCGAAGGCTTTCTTT